The 5 T cell receptor beta chains listed next were all sequenced from one sample in a study of cytomegalovirus exposure and HLA in healthy donors. 60 Vbeta and 13 Jbeta primers were used in PCR. Sequencing was performed with immunoSEQ multiplex PCR; in TCRdb, only in-frame clones are kept and a portion is missing. The table shows around 250,000 clones, with 70% to 90% occurring only once. What was sequenced was PBMCs. Source of these receptors: a woman aged 60-70 years in good health and CMV-seropositive.

The rearrangement joins TRBV13 to TRBJ2-5, with TRBD2 identical over 16 bases. Germline loops: CDR1 PRHDT, CDR2 FYEKMQ (reference sequence). This CDR3 has 16 amino acids. Germline trimming cut 5 bases from V and 3 bases from J; bases unmatched to any gene: 3. CDR3 region: CASSRGTSGREETQYF. CDR3 bases: TGTGCCAGCAGCCGGGGGACTAGCGGGAGGGAAGAGACCCAGTACTTC. The variable domain in full, completed from reference TRBV13 and TRBJ2-5, reads AAGVIQSPRHLIKEKRETATLKCYPIPRHDTVYWYQQGPGQDPQFLISFYEKMQSDKGSIPDRFSAQQFSDYHSELNMSSLELGDSALYFCASSRGTSGREETQYFGPGTRLLVL.

V and J are TRBV7-9 and TRBJ2-5; TRBD1 matches at 9 bases. CDR1 and CDR2 (germline): SEHNR, FQNEAQ (reference sequence). The V and J ends lost 0 bases and 3 bases, in that order; junction bases with no gene match: 2. This CDR3 has 15 residues. CDR3 loop: CASSLAGQGKETQYF. CDR3 coding DNA: TGTGCCAGCAGCTTAGCCGGACAGGGGAAAGAGACCCAGTACTTC. Variable domain in full (rest from reference TRBV7-9 and TRBJ2-5): DTGVSQNPRHKITKRGQNVTFRCDPISEHNRLYWYRQTLGQGPEFLTYFQNEAQLEKSRLLSDRFSAERPKGSFSTLEIQRTEQGDSAMYLCASSLAGQGKETQYFGPGTRLLVL.

This clone has just a few counts. V is TRBV29-1 and J is TRBJ2-1; D possibly corresponds to TRBD2 (6 bases). The CDR3 spans 13 residues. V lost 4 bases and J lost 7, with 14 bases in between. From germline, CDR1 is SQVTM and CDR2 ANQGSEA. The CDR3 region is CSVGLRGWNEQFF. The CDR3 DNA follows: TGCAGCGTTGGGTTGCGGGGTTGGAATGAGCAGTTCTTC.

This rearrangement joins TRBV7-2 to TRBJ2-1; unclear D gene. This CDR3 spans 12 amino acids. CDR1 is SGHTA, CDR2 FQGNSA, per germline. V dropped 5 bases and J dropped 7 bases, with 9 bases sitting between them. The chain's CDR3 is CASSRYWNEQFF. DNA for the CDR3: TGTGCCAGCAGCCGATACTGGAATGAGCAGTTCTTC.

J is TRBJ2-2 and V is TRBV19; D gene unclear. Trimming left V 6 bases short and J 2 bases short, with 10 bases between. The CDR3 has 14 amino acids. Germline lookup yields CDR1 LNHDA and CDR2 SQIVND (reference sequence). The CDR3 loop is CASRGQTNTGELFF. CDR3 DNA: TGTGCCAGTAGGGGCCAGACCAACACCGGGGAGCTGTTTTTT.